Presented here are 17 T cell receptor beta chains from one specimen sequenced in a study of T cell responses to AZD1222 COVID-19 vaccine. Generated by immunoSEQ multiplex PCR, the TCRdb table keeps only in-frame clones and is missing some. Found here are 90,000 to 120,000 clones, about 93% of them singletons; the top ten hold around 20%. Here the sequenced sample was peripheral blood, taken on day 0 of AZD1222 vaccination. These receptors were taken from an adult in good health.

The CDR3 bases are TGTGCCAGTAGCGCGTCCGGGACAGCCGTGTACTTC. It encodes CASSASGTAVYF. V and J are TRBV19 and TRBJ2-7, with 7 bases lining up with TRBD1. The length of the CDR3 is 12 residues. With 6 bases clipped from V and 12 bases from J, the junction kept 11 bases outside the gene matches. CDR1 is LNHDA and CDR2 is SQIVND in the germline V gene (reference sequence).

The CDR3 DNA is TGTGCCAGCAGCGATTACAGGGGGCAGAATGGCTACACCTTC. This sequence encodes CASSDYRGQNGYTF. This chain joins TRBV14 and TRBJ1-2, with TRBD1 matching 9 bases. The CDR3 length is 14 residues. J gave up 6 bases and V 5 bases, and 7 bases lay outside the gene matches. Germline CDR1 reads SGHDN; CDR2 reads FVKESK.

The chain joins TRBV30 to TRBJ1-3; the D is unclear. V was clipped by 1 base and J by 7 bases, with 8 bases between them. CDR1 GTSNPN and CDR2 SVGIG come from the germline V gene (reference sequence). The CDR3 has 12 residues. The CDR3 region has the DNA TGTGCCTGGAGTGACACCAATAACACCATATATTTT. It encodes CAWSDTNNTIYF.

This clone was counted once. The chain carries TRBV4-3 and TRBJ2-7, with 7 bases identical to TRBD1. Per germline, CDR1 LGHNA and CDR2 YSLEER. Losses at the gene ends were 6 bases for V and 2 bases for J; bases not matched to a gene: 4. This CDR3 has 13 amino acids. The CDR3 sequence: CASSMTGTYEQYF. CDR3 DNA: TGCGCCAGCAGTATGACAGGGACCTACGAGCAGTACTTC.

This clone was observed a single time. The chain has TRBV4-3 and TRBJ1-5, with D uncertain. This CDR3 region has 15 residues. Germline V gene data show CDR1 as LGHNA and CDR2 as YSLEER. Trimming pared 0 bases from V and 5 bases from J, leaving 11 bases between. In DNA form, the CDR3 reads TGCGCCAGCAGCCAAGATATTAGGCTTGATCAGCCCCAGCATTTT. Protein sequence: CASSQDIRLDQPQHF.

The chain carries TRBV5-4 and TRBJ2-7, with D perhaps matching TRBD2 (6 bases). Trimming shortened V by 4 bases and J by 0 bases, and 17 bases separated the two germline ends. The germline gives CDR1 SGHNT, CDR2 YYREEE (reference sequence). This CDR3 has 16 amino acids. Here the CDR3 reads CASSPTIAVSSYEQYF. The CDR3 nucleotides read TGTGCCAGCAGCCCAACTATAGCGGTGAGCTCCTACGAGCAGTACTTC.

The genes are TRBV4-3 and TRBJ2-7, with D uncertain. Germline CDR1 reads LGHNA; CDR2 reads YSLEER. Trimming removed 1 base from V and 1 base from J, with 8 bases in between. CDR3 length: 14 amino acids. The CDR3 DNA sequence: TGCGCCAGCAGCCAAGGTTTGGGGTCCTACGAGCAGTACTTC. It translates to CASSQGLGSYEQYF.

A single count supports this clone. V gene TRBV2 combines with J gene TRBJ1-6; no clear D gene. CDR3 length: 14 amino acids. The germline V gene has CDR1 SNHLY and CDR2 FYNNEI. Trimming removed 7 bases at V and 7 bases at J, with 14 bases between. The CDR3 DNA reads as TGTGCCAGCAACGGGAGGAAAGGAAATTCACCCCTCCACTTT. This sequence encodes CASNGRKGNSPLHF.

The rearrangement links TRBV20-1 to TRBJ1-6; D not resolved. V was trimmed by 3 bases and J by 7 bases, leaving 16 bases between them. The germline CDR1 and CDR2 sequences are DFQATT and SNEGSKA (reference sequence). The CDR3 extends over 15 amino acids. CDR3 region: CSASVSQIVNSPLHF. CDR3 DNA: TGCAGTGCTAGTGTCTCACAGATTGTAAATTCACCCCTCCACTTT.

The chain couples TRBV5-5 to TRBJ2-7; 10 bases are shared with TRBD2. The CDR3 runs 15 residues. V lost 1 base, J lost 5 bases, and 6 bases stayed unmatched. Germline lookup yields CDR1 SGHKS and CDR2 YYEKEE (reference sequence). The CDR3 spells CASSLLSGGAHEQYF. DNA for the CDR3: TGTGCCAGCAGCTTGTTAAGCGGGGGGGCCCACGAGCAGTACTTC.

The rearrangement joins TRBV27 to TRBJ2-7; 10 bases map to TRBD2. Germline V CDR1 and CDR2: MNHEY, SMNVEV (reference sequence). The CDR3 is 16 amino acids. V lost 2 bases and J lost 0; bases outside the gene matches: 4. CDR3 in amino acids: CASSLRTSGSSYEQYF. The CDR3 bases are TGTGCCAGCAGTTTAAGGACTAGCGGAAGCTCCTACGAGCAGTACTTC.

V gene TRBV29-1 combines with J gene TRBJ1-1; 8 bases line up with TRBD1. The length of the CDR3 is 14 residues. From germline, CDR1 is SQVTM and CDR2 ANQGSEA. Unmatched junction bases numbered 5, after V lost 5 bases and J lost 0 bases. CDR3 in amino acids: CSVRGQGLNTEAFF. CDR3 nucleotide sequence: TGCAGCGTTAGAGGACAGGGATTGAACACTGAAGCTTTCTTT.

This clone has more than one count but fewer than ten. This chain uses TRBV7-3 with TRBJ2-1; 8 bases are shared with TRBD1. This CDR3 spans 14 amino acids. V trimming: 3 bases; J trimming: 8 bases; junction bases outside the gene matches: 6. CDR1 SGHTA and CDR2 FQGTGA come from the germline V gene. The CDR3 region is CASSFKTGVYEQFF. The CDR3 nucleotides are TGTGCCAGCAGCTTCAAGACAGGGGTCTATGAGCAGTTCTTC.

This chain uses TRBV5-1 with TRBJ1-1; D uncertain. The germline V gene has CDR1 SGHRS and CDR2 YFSETQ. The CDR3 length is 15 residues. V was trimmed by 0 bases and J by 1 base, leaving 10 bases between them. The CDR3 DNA follows: TGCGCCAGCAGCTTGGTTTTTGGGGAGAACACTGAAGCTTTCTTT. Translating it yields CASSLVFGENTEAFF.

The chain carries TRBV5-1 and TRBJ1-4; D not resolved. Germline V gene sequence: CDR1 SGHRS, CDR2 YFSETQ. Trimming left V 2 bases short and J 3 bases short, with 5 bases between. CDR3 length equals 13 residues. The chain's CDR3 is CASSFGSNEKLFF. DNA of the CDR3: TGCGCCAGCAGCTTTGGCTCTAATGAAAAACTGTTTTTT.

The chain links TRBV5-6 to TRBJ2-7; D perhaps matches TRBD2 (6 bases). Germline V CDR1 and CDR2: SGHDT, YYEEEE. The V and J ends lost 4 bases and 0 bases respectively, with 20 bases between them. This CDR3 is 17 amino acids long. CDR3 sequence reads: CASSLFTGGGVSYEQYF. CDR3 DNA sequence: TGTGCCAGCAGCCTGTTCACCGGGGGTGGCGTCTCCTACGAGCAGTACTTC.

The CDR3 reads CASSEGTGATDTQYF. The CDR3 nucleotides are TGTGCCAGCAGTGAAGGGACAGGGGCCACAGATACGCAGTATTTT. V usage is TRBV6-1 and J usage is TRBJ2-3, with 9 bases fitting TRBD1. V trimming: 1 base; J trimming: 2 bases; junction bases outside the gene matches: 1. The germline CDR1 and CDR2 sequences are MNHNS and SASEGT. The CDR3 has 15 residues.